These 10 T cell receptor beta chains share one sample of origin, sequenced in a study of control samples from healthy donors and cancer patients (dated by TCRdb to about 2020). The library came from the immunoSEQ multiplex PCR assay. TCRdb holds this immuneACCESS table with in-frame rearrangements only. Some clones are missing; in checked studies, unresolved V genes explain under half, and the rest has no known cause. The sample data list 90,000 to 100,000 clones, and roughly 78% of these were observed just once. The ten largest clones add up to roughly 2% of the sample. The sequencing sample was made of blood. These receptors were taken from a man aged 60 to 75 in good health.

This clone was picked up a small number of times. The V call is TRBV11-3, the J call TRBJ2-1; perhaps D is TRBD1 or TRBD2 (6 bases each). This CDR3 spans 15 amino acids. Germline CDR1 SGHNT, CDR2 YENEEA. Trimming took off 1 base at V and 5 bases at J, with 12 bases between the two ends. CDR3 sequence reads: CASSLGGGLHNEQFF. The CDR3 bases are TGTGCCAGCAGCTTAGGAGGGGGACTGCACAATGAGCAGTTCTTC.

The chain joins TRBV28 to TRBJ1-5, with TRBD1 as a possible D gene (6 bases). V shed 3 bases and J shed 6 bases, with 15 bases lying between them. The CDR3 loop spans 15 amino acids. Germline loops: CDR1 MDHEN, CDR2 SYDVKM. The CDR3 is CASSFRTVSRQPQHF. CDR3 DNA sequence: TGTGCCAGCAGTTTTAGGACAGTGAGTCGTCAGCCCCAGCATTTT.

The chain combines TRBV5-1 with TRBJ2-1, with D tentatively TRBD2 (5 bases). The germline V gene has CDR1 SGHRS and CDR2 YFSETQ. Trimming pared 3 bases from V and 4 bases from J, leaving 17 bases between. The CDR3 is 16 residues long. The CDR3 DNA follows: TGCGCCAGCAGCTCGGCCGCAGGAGGATCGTACAATGAGCAGTTCTTC. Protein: CASSSAAGGSYNEQFF.

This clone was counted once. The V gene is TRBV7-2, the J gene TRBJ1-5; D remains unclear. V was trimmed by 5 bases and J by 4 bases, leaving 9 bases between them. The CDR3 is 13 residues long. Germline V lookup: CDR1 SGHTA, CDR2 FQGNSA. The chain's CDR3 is CASSLDSNQPQHF. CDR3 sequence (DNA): TGTGCCAGCAGCCTAGATTCGAATCAGCCCCAGCATTTT.

Here the CDR3 DNA reads TGTGCCAGCAGCTTTCCCACAGAGTCGGGCACTGAAGCTTTCTTT. Residues: CASSFPTESGTEAFF. This chain connects TRBV13 to TRBJ1-1; D unclear. V lost 3 bases and J lost 4, with 15 bases in between. Germline V gene data show CDR1 as PRHDT and CDR2 as FYEKMQ (reference sequence). The CDR3 covers 15 residues.

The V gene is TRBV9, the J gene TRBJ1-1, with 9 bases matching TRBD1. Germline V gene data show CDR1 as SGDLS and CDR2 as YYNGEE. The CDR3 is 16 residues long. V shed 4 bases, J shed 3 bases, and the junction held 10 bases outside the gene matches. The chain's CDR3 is CASSPGDRAGDTEAFF. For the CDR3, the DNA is TGTGCCAGCAGCCCCGGGGACAGGGCAGGCGACACTGAAGCTTTCTTT.

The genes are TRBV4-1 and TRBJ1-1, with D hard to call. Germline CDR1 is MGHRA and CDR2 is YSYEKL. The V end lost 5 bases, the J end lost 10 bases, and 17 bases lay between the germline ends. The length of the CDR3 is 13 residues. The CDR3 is CASSWNVGPGAFF. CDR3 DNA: TGCGCCAGCAGCTGGAATGTTGGCCCAGGAGCTTTCTTT.

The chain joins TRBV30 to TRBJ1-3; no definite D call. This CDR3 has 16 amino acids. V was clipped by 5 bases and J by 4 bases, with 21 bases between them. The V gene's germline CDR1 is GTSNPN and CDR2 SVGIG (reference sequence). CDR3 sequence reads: CAWGPLRRTLGNTIYF. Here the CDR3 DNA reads TGTGCCTGGGGACCCCTAAGACGGACTCTCGGAAACACCATATATTTT. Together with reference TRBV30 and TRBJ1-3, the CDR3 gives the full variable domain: SQTIHQWPATLVQPVGSPLSLECTVEGTSNPNLYWYRQAAGRGLQLLFYSVGIGQISSEVPQNLSASRPQDRQFILSSKKLLLSDSGFYLCAWGPLRRTLGNTIYFGEGSWLTVV.

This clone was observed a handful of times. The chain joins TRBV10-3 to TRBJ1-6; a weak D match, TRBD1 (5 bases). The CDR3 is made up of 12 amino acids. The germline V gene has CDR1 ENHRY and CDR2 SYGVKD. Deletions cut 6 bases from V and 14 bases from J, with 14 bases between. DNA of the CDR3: TGTGCCATCAGGCCCCTCGGGGGGGCCCTCCACTTT. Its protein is CAIRPLGGALHF.

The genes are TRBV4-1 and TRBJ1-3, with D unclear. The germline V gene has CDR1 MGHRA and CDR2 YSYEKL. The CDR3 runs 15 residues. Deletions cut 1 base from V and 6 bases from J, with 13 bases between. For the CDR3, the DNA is TGCGCCAGCAGCCAAGGTCCCGGTTTTGAAAACACCATATATTTT. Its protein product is CASSQGPGFENTIYF.